The 31 T cell receptor beta chains in this list originate from one sample, sequenced in a study of blood T cell repertoires in COVID-19. Libraries were prepared by immunoSEQ multiplex PCR; TCRdb keeps only in-frame clonotypes and omits some of them. The sample consists of some 64,000 clones, under 80% of them appearing once. Source material: PBMCs or T cells enriched from blood (not recorded which). The receptors derive from a woman aged 60-75 years who had been exposed to COVID-19.

J is TRBJ2-7 and V is TRBV20-1; 7 positions match TRBD2. Looked up from germline, CDR1 is DFQATT and CDR2 is SNEGSKA (reference sequence). V lost 3 bases to trimming and J lost 4 bases; unmatched junction nucleotides: 6. The CDR3 is made up of 13 amino acids. The DNA of the CDR3 is TGCAGTGCTAGTGCGGGAGCCATTTACGAGCAGTACTTC. Its translation is CSASAGAIYEQYF.

The chain uses TRBV30 and TRBJ1-5; weak D call: TRBD1 (6 bases). V was clipped by 5 bases and J by 7 bases, with 21 bases between them. The CDR3 has 15 residues. Germline V gene lookup returns CDR1 GTSNPN and CDR2 SVGIG (reference sequence). DNA of the CDR3: TGTGCCTGGGCTCTTGCGGGGGGGCTCGGGCAGCCCCAGCATTTT. Amino acid sequence: CAWALAGGLGQPQHF.

This clone was found once. The V call is TRBV28, the J call TRBJ2-7; tentative D call: TRBD1 (5 bases). The V and J ends lost 4 bases and 1 base respectively, with 17 bases between them. Germline V gene lookup returns CDR1 MDHEN and CDR2 SYDVKM. The CDR3 runs 16 residues. As DNA, the CDR3 is TGTGCCAGCAGTTCACTCGACAGACGCATGTCCTACGAGCAGTACTTC. Amino acids: CASSSLDRRMSYEQYF.

In this sample, this clone turned up a few times. The chain links TRBV6-5 to TRBJ2-7, with D possibly matching TRBD1 (5 bases). Germline-derived CDR1 and CDR2 are MNHEY and SVGAGI. Trimming pared 7 bases from V and 6 bases from J, leaving 13 bases between. This CDR3 has 12 amino acids. The DNA of the CDR3 is TGTGCCAGCAAAAAGGGGTTGGGCGAGCAGTACTTC. This translates into CASKKGLGEQYF.

The DNA for the CDR3 is TGTGCCAGCCTGGGACACAATAATCAGCCCCAGCATTTT. This encodes CASLGHNNQPQHF. The chain uses TRBV19 and TRBJ1-5; possible D gene TRBD1, 6 bases. The CDR3 loop spans 13 amino acids. The V end lost 9 bases, the J end lost 4 bases, and 13 bases lay between the germline ends. Germline CDR1 is LNHDA and CDR2 is SQIVND (reference sequence).

The gene calls are TRBV19 and TRBJ1-2, with D possibly matching TRBD1 (5 bases). This CDR3 region has 15 residues. CDR1 and CDR2 (germline): LNHDA, SQIVND (reference sequence). With 5 bases removed from V and 2 bases from J, the gap between germline ends came to 15 bases. Here the CDR3 DNA reads TGTGCCAGTAGTCACCCCGTAGACAGAAACTATGGCTACACCTTC. It codes for CASSHPVDRNYGYTF.

This clone was recorded a few times. The CDR3 bases are TGTGCCAGCAGCTCTAGGCTATCTAACTATGGCTACACCTTC. Its translation: CASSSRLSNYGYTF. V and J are TRBV11-2 and TRBJ1-2; unclear D gene. From germline, CDR1 is SGHAT and CDR2 FQNNGV. Trimming removed 4 bases from V and 0 bases from J, with 9 bases in between. The length of the CDR3 is 14 residues.

V usage is TRBV19 and J usage is TRBJ1-5; D uncertain. Trimming pared 3 bases from V and 3 bases from J, leaving 9 bases between. The CDR3 is made up of 14 amino acids. Germline CDR1 is LNHDA and CDR2 is SQIVND (reference sequence). The CDR3 protein is CASSIRGINQPQHF. CDR3 in DNA: TGTGCCAGTAGTATTAGAGGGATCAATCAGCCCCAGCATTTT.

This rearrangement joins TRBV29-1 to TRBJ2-7, with 10 nucleotides matching TRBD1. Germline V CDR1 and CDR2: SQVTM, ANQGSEA. V was pared by 6 bases and J by 5 bases, with 7 bases of the junction left unmatched. The CDR3 runs to 13 residues. CDR3 bases: TGCAGCGTGGGGGGACAGGGGATCCACGAGCAGTACTTC. Residues: CSVGGQGIHEQYF.

The genes are TRBV4-2 and TRBJ1-6; TRBD1 matches at 7 bases. CDR1 is LGHNA, CDR2 YNFKEQ, per germline. Trimming at V came to 1 base and at J to 14 bases, leaving 8 bases not matched to a gene. The CDR3 length is 14 residues. CDR3 amino acids: CASSQGQGRGALHF. CDR3 nucleotide sequence: TGTGCCAGCAGCCAAGGACAGGGTCGCGGGGCCCTCCACTTT.

The chain is built from TRBV28 and TRBJ1-3, with 10 bases matching TRBD1. There are 15 residues in the CDR3. Germline CDR1 and CDR2: MDHEN and SYDVKM. Trimming cost V 6 bases and J 5 bases; bases outside gene matches: 7. CDR3 coding DNA: TGTGCCAGCAGCGTCCAGGGACAGGGGCGAAACACCATATATTTT. Translation gives CASSVQGQGRNTIYF.

The chain joins TRBV5-5 to TRBJ2-5, with D hard to call. CDR3 length equals 16 residues. The ends were cut back, 0 bases at V and 5 bases at J, with 17 bases in the middle. Germline V CDR1 and CDR2: SGHKS, YYEKEE (reference sequence). In DNA, the CDR3 is TGTGCCAGCAGCTTGGCCTGGAGACCGCTTGGGGAGACCCAGTACTTC. Protein product: CASSLAWRPLGETQYF.

The chain combines TRBV18 with TRBJ2-7, with a tentative D call TRBD1 (7 bases). Germline V CDR1 and CDR2: KGHSH, LQKENI. This CDR3 has 17 amino acids. V was pared by 3 bases and J by 0 bases, with 18 bases between. The DNA of the CDR3 is TGTGCCAGCTCACCCAGGGGGGCGGGATTCAACTCCTACGAGCAGTACTTC. The encoded protein is CASSPRGAGFNSYEQYF.

V gene TRBV5-8 combines with J gene TRBJ2-3; D ambiguous. Trimming took off 6 bases at V and 0 bases at J, with 14 bases between the two ends. The V gene's germline CDR1 is SGHTS and CDR2 YDEGEE. The CDR3 extends over 15 amino acids. CDR3 sequence: CASIPRDFSTDTQYF. CDR3 DNA sequence: TGTGCCAGCATTCCACGAGACTTTAGCACAGATACGCAGTATTTT.

This clone was detected once. CDR3 in DNA: TGTGCCAGCAGCCAATGGGGACAGGGTACAGATACGCAGTATTTT. Protein sequence: CASSQWGQGTDTQYF. This sequence joins TRBV4-2 and TRBJ2-3; 9 nucleotides align to TRBD1. V lost 2 bases to trimming and J lost 3 bases; unmatched junction nucleotides: 3. The germline V gene encodes CDR1 LGHNA and CDR2 YNFKEQ. This CDR3 is 15 amino acids long.

This chain connects TRBV28 to TRBJ1-3; D remains unclear. The germline V gene encodes CDR1 MDHEN and CDR2 SYDVKM. V was trimmed by 2 bases and J by 1 base, leaving 15 bases between them. The CDR3 has 17 amino acids. Here the CDR3 reads CASSLLPRSVSGNTIYF. CDR3 sequence (DNA): TGTGCCAGCAGTTTACTCCCCCGTTCAGTATCTGGAAACACCATATATTTT.

The rearrangement joins TRBV7-2 to TRBJ2-4; D gene uncertain. In germline, CDR1 is SGHTA, CDR2 FQGNSA. Trimming pared 1 base from V and 0 bases from J, leaving 10 bases between. CDR3 length equals 16 residues. The DNA for the CDR3 is TGTGCCAGCAGCTTAGGTCCAACGGTAGCCAAAAACATTCAGTACTTC. The encoded protein is CASSLGPTVAKNIQYF.

The chain carries TRBV6-5 and TRBJ2-5; 8 bases line up with TRBD2. V trimming: 7 bases; J trimming: 4 bases; junction bases outside the gene matches: 5. CDR1 MNHEY and CDR2 SVGAGI come from the germline V gene. CDR3 length equals 13 residues. The CDR3: CASKTSGGETQYF. The CDR3 bases are TGTGCCAGCAAAACTAGCGGCGGAGAGACCCAGTACTTC.

J is TRBJ1-3 and V is TRBV10-2; tentative D call: TRBD1 (6 bases). V was clipped by 3 bases and J by 3 bases, with 9 bases between them. From germline, CDR1 is WSHSY and CDR2 SAAADI. This CDR3 spans 14 amino acids. The CDR3 here is CASSENRVGNTIYF. CDR3 DNA: TGCGCCAGCAGTGAAAACAGGGTTGGAAACACCATATATTTT.

This clone was counted a single time. The chain combines TRBV27 with TRBJ2-1; TRBD2 is a possible D gene (6 bases). The V gene lost 4 bases and the J gene lost 6 bases, with 13 bases spanning the gap. This CDR3 region has 14 residues. From germline, CDR1 is MNHEY and CDR2 SMNVEV (reference sequence). The CDR3 sequence: CASSSTLGGNEQFF. The DNA for the CDR3 is TGTGCCAGCAGTTCCACCCTGGGGGGCAATGAGCAGTTCTTC.

V is TRBV11-3 and J is TRBJ2-7; 9 bases align to TRBD2. This CDR3 region has 13 residues. Germline lookup yields CDR1 SGHNT and CDR2 YENEEA. Trimming cost V 4 bases and J 6 bases; bases outside gene matches: 4. The CDR3 DNA sequence: TGTGCCAGCAGCTCCGGACTAGCGTCCGAGCAGTACTTC. This sequence encodes CASSSGLASEQYF.

The chain recombines TRBV28 with TRBJ1-6, with D maybe TRBD1 (5 bases). This CDR3 region has 16 residues. In germline, CDR1 is MDHEN, CDR2 SYDVKM. V dropped 9 bases and J dropped 6 bases, with 21 bases sitting between them. This CDR3 is CASINGGDRGNSPLHF. CDR3 DNA: TGTGCCAGTATTAATGGCGGGGATAGGGGTAATTCACCCCTCCACTTT.

This clone was counted at least ten times. The V and J genes are TRBV9 and TRBJ2-1; TRBD2 aligns across 10 bases. This CDR3 has 16 amino acids. Germline V CDR1 and CDR2: SGDLS, YYNGEE. Unmatched junction bases numbered 11, after V lost 5 bases and J lost 6 bases. The CDR3 bases are TGTGCCAGCAGTGAGGGCCCTAGCGGGGGACTCAATGAGCAGTTCTTC. Translating gives CASSEGPSGGLNEQFF.

The CDR3 is CSARTGNTGELFF. For the CDR3, the DNA is TGCAGCGCCCGGACAGGAAACACCGGGGAGCTGTTTTTT. V gene TRBV29-1 combines with J gene TRBJ2-2; TRBD1 matches 7 bases. V was clipped by 7 bases and J by 2 bases; unmatched bases: 4. Germline-derived CDR1 and CDR2 are SQVTM and ANQGSEA. CDR3 length: 13 residues.

This clone was counted only a few times. The chain joins TRBV24-1 to TRBJ1-2; TRBD1 might be the D (6 bases). This CDR3 comprises 14 residues. From germline, CDR1 is KGHDR and CDR2 SFDVKD. Deletions cut 5 bases from V and 4 bases from J, with 13 bases between. The DNA for the CDR3 is TGTGCCACCAGTGCGCGAGGGGGTTTCTATGGCTACACCTTC. It codes for CATSARGGFYGYTF.

The chain links TRBV6-1 to TRBJ2-7, with 11 bases identical to TRBD2. Germline CDR1 and CDR2: MNHNS and SASEGT. The CDR3 has 15 amino acids. V dropped 1 base and J dropped 9; count of bases not matched to a gene: 8. DNA for the CDR3: TGTGCCAGCAGTGAAGTGACTAGCGGGAAGGCCCCGCAGTACTTC. The encoded protein is CASSEVTSGKAPQYF.

This clone has only a few counts. Written as DNA, the CDR3 is TGTGCCAGCAGCTCTCAGGGATCTAATTCACCCCTCCACTTT. The encoded protein is CASSSQGSNSPLHF. This chain uses TRBV11-3 with TRBJ1-6; weak D call: TRBD1 (5 bases). CDR3 length: 14 residues. V lost 4 bases, J lost 6 bases, and 10 bases lay in between. Germline loops: CDR1 SGHNT, CDR2 YENEEA.

The sample holds one count of this clone. V gene TRBV20-1 combines with J gene TRBJ1-3; 12 bases line up with TRBD1. The CDR3 runs 19 residues. The trim removed 3 bases at V and 2 bases at J, leaving 14 bases unmatched. Germline V CDR1 and CDR2: DFQATT, SNEGSKA (reference sequence). In DNA form, the CDR3 reads TGCAGTGCTAGTTTGGGGCCGCCGGGACAGGGGGCGCCTGGAAACACCATATATTTT. Translation gives CSASLGPPGQGAPGNTIYF.

The chain couples TRBV27 to TRBJ2-3; 13 bases map to TRBD2. The CDR3 covers 14 residues. The ends lost 3 bases at V and 7 bases at J; junction bases unmatched: 1. Germline CDR1 and CDR2: MNHEY and SMNVEV (reference sequence). CDR3 sequence (DNA): TGTGCCAGCAGTTTGGGGACTAGCGGGAATACGCAGTATTTT. This encodes CASSLGTSGNTQYF.

This clone came up once. CDR3 amino acids: CAWSYGQGITGELFF. The CDR3 DNA is TGTGCCTGGAGTTATGGACAGGGGATCACCGGGGAGCTGTTTTTT. V is TRBV30 and J is TRBJ2-2, with 9 nucleotides matching TRBD1. The ends lost 2 bases at V and 4 bases at J; junction bases unmatched: 5. Germline values: CDR1 GTSNPN, CDR2 SVGIG (reference sequence). There are 15 residues in the CDR3.

The chain recombines TRBV19 with TRBJ2-2; D not resolved. Trimming removed 10 bases at V and 2 bases at J, with 17 bases between. The germline CDR1 and CDR2 sequences are LNHDA and SQIVND (reference sequence). This CDR3 has 15 amino acids. Written as DNA, the CDR3 is TGTGCCACCCCTCCTCGGGTATCCAACACCGGGGAGCTGTTTTTT. Translating gives CATPPRVSNTGELFF.